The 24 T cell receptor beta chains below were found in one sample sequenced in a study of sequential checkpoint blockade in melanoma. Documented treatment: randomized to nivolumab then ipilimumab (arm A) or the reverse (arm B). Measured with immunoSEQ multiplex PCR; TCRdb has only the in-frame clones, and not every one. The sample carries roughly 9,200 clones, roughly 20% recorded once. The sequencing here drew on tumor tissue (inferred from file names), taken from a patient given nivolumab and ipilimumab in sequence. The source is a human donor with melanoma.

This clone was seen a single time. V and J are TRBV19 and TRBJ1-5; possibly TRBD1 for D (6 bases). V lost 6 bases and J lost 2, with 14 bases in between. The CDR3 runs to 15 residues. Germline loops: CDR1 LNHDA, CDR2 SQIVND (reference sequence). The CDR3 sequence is CASRTQGMGNQPQHF. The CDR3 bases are TGTGCCAGTAGGACACAGGGAATGGGCAATCAGCCCCAGCATTTT.

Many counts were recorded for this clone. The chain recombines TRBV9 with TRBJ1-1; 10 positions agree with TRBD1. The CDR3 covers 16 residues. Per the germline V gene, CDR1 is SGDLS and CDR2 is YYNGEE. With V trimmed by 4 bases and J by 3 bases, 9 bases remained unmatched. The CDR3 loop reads CASSPGQGSGDTEAFF. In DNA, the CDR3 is TGTGCCAGCAGCCCGGGACAGGGGTCGGGAGACACTGAAGCTTTCTTT.

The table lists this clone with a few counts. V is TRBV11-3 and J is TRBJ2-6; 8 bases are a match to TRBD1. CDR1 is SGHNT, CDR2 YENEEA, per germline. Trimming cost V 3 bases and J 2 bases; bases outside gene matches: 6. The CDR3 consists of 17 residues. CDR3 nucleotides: TGTGCCAGCAGCTTGGCCAGGGGGCTAGCTGGGGCCAACGTCCTGACTTTC. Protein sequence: CASSLARGLAGANVLTF.

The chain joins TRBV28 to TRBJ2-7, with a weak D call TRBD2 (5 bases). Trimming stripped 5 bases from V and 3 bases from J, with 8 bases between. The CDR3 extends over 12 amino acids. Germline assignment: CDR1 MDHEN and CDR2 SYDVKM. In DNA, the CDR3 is TGTGCCAGCAGTCCCCGGGACTACGAGCAGTACTTC. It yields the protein CASSPRDYEQYF.

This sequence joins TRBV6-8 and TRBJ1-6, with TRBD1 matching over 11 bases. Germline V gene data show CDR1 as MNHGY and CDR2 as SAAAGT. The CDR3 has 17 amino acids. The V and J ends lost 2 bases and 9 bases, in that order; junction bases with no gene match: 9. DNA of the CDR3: TGTGCCAGCAGTTACCGACGTCGGGGGACAGGGGGTTCACCCCTCCACTTT. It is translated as CASSYRRRGTGGSPLHF.

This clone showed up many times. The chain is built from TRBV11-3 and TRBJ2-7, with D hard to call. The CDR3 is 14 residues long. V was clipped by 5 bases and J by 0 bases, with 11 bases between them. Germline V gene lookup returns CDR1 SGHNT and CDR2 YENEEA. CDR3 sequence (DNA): TGTGCCAGCAGCCCGGCCCCAGACTCCTACGAGCAGTACTTC. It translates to CASSPAPDSYEQYF.

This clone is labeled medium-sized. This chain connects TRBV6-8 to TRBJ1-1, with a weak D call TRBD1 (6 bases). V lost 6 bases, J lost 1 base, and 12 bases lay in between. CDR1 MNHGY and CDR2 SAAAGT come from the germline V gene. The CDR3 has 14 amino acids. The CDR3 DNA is TGTGCCAGCAGATCCGACAGGTGGAACACTGAAGCTTTCTTT. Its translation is CASRSDRWNTEAFF.

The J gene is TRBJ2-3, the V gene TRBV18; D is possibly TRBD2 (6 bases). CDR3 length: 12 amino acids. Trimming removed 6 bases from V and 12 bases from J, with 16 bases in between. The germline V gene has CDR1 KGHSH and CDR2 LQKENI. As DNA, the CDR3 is TGTGCCAGCTCCTCCGGGGACTCCCCACAGTATTTT. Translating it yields CASSSGDSPQYF.

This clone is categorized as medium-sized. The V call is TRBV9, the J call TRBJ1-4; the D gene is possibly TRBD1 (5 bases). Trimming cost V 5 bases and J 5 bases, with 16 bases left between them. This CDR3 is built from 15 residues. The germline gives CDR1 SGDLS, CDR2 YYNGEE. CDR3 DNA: TGTGCCAGCAGAAGTGAGGGGCAATCGAATGAAAAACTGTTTTTT. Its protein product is CASRSEGQSNEKLFF.

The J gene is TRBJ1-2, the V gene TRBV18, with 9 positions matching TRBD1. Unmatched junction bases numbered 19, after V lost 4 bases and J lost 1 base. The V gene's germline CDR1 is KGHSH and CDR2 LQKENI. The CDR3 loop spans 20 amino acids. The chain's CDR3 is CASSLQRVSGTGHHNYGYTF. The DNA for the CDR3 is TGTGCCAGCTCACTCCAGAGAGTATCCGGGACAGGGCATCATAACTATGGCTACACCTTC.

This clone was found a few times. The CDR3, as DNA: TGTGCCAGCAGCTCAACCTCGTACACAGATACGCAGTATTTT. The encoded protein is CASSSTSYTDTQYF. The chain uses TRBV11-3 and TRBJ2-3; the D is unclear. V gave up 4 bases and J gave up 2 bases, with 10 bases separating them. Germline values: CDR1 SGHNT, CDR2 YENEEA. This CDR3 is 14 amino acids long.

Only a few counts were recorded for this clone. CDR3 residues: CASSYDSYEQYF. CDR3 nucleotide sequence: TGTGCCAGCAGTTACGACAGCTACGAGCAGTACTTC. The rearrangement links TRBV6-8 to TRBJ2-7, with a weak D call TRBD1 (5 bases). V lost 2 bases, J lost 3 bases, and 5 bases lay in between. CDR3 size: 12 residues. Germline assignment: CDR1 MNHGY and CDR2 SAAAGT.

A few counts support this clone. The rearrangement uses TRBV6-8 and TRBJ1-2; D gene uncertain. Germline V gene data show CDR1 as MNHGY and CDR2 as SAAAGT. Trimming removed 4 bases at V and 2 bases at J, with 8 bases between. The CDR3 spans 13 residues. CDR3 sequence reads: CASSSSRNYGYTF. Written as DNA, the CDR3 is TGTGCCAGCAGTTCCTCGAGAAACTATGGCTACACCTTC.

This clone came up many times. This chain's CDR3 is CASSKQLDTPGELFF. CDR3 DNA: TGTGCCAGCAGCAAGCAACTAGACACCCCCGGGGAGCTGTTTTTT. The chain uses TRBV11-3 and TRBJ2-2, with D possibly matching TRBD2 (5 bases). Germline CDR1 and CDR2: SGHNT and YENEEA. Trimming shortened V by 5 bases and J by 6 bases, and 16 bases separated the two germline ends. The CDR3 sequence is 15 residues long.

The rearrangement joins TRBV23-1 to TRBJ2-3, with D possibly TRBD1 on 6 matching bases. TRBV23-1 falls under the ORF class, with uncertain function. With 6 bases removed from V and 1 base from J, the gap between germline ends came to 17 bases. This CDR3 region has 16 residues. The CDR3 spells CASSTVGSGGTDTQYF. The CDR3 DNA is TGCGCCAGCAGCACAGTGGGATCAGGGGGCACAGATACGCAGTATTTT.

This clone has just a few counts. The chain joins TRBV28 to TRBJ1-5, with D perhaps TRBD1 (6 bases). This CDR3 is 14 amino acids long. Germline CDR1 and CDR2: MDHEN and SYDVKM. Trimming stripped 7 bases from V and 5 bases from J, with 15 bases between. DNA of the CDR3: TGTGCCAGCACCCTCGAACAGGGCCATCAGCCCCAGCATTTT. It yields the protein CASTLEQGHQPQHF.

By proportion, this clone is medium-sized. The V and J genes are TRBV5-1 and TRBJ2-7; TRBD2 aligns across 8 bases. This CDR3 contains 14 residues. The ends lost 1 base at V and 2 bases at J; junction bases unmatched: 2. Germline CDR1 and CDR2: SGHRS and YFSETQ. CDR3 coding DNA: TGCGCCAGCAGCTTGTCGGGACTAGCCTACGAGCAGTACTTC. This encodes CASSLSGLAYEQYF.

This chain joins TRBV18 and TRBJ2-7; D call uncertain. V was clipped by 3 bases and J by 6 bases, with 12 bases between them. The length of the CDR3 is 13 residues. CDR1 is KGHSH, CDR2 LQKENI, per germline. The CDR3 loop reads CASSPGPSLEQYF. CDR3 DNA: TGTGCCAGCTCACCGGGCCCTTCTCTCGAGCAGTACTTC.

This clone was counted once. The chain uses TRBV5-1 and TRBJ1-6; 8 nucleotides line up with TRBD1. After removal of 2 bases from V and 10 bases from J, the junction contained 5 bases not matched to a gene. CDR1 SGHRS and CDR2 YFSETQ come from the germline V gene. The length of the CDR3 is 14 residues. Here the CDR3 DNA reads TGCGCCAGCAGCTTTCAGGGGGCGGACTCACCCCTCCACTTT. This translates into CASSFQGADSPLHF.

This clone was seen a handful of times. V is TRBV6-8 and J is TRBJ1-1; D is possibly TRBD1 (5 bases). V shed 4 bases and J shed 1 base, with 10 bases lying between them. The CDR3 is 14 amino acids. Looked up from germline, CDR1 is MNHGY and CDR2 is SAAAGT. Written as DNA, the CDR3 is TGTGCCAGCAGTTCCCCAACAGGGAACACTGAAGCTTTCTTT. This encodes CASSSPTGNTEAFF.

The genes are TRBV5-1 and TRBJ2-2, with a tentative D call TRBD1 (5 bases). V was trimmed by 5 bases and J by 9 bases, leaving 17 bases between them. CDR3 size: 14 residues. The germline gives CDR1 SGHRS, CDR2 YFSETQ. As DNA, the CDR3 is TGCGCCAGCAGTCCGACAGAGATGAGCAGGGAGCTGTTTTTT. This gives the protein CASSPTEMSRELFF.

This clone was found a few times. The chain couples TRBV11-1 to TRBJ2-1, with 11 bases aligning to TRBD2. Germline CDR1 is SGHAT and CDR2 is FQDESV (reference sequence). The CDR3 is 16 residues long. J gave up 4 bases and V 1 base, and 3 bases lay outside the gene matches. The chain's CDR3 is CASSLVTSGAYNEQFF. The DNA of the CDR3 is TGTGCCAGCAGCTTAGTGACTAGCGGGGCTTACAATGAGCAGTTCTTC.

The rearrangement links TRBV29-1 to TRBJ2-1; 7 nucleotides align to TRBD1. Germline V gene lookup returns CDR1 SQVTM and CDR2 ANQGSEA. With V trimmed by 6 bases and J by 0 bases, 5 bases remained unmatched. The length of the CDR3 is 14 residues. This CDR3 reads CSVHRDSSYNEQFF. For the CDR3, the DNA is TGCAGCGTACACCGGGACAGCTCCTACAATGAGCAGTTCTTC.

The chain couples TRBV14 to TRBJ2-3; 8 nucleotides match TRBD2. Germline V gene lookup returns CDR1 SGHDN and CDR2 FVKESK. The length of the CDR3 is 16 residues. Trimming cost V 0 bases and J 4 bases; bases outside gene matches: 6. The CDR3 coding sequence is TGTGCCAGCAGCCAAGAGGTGACTAGCGCCCCAGATACGCAGTATTTT. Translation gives CASSQEVTSAPDTQYF.